Presented here are 18 T cell receptor beta chains from one specimen sequenced in a study of cytomegalovirus exposure and HLA in healthy donors. Sequenced by immunoSEQ multiplex PCR; TCRdb stores in-frame clones only, minus some. The sample contains 55,000 to 80,000 clones, over 90% of which appear only once. Sequenced sample: PBMCs. These receptor sequences come from a woman aged 18-29 years in good health and CMV-seropositive.

This rearrangement joins TRBV18 to TRBJ2-3, with 9 bases fitting TRBD2. The CDR3 covers 15 residues. After removal of 0 bases from V and 8 bases from J, the junction contained 6 bases not matched to a gene. In germline, CDR1 is KGHSH, CDR2 LQKENI. CDR3 nucleotide sequence: TGTGCCAGCTCACCACCTAGCGGGAGTACGTCTACGCAGTATTTT. It is translated as CASSPPSGSTSTQYF.

The chain links TRBV25-1 to TRBJ2-5, with 9 bases identical to TRBD1. J gave up 4 bases and V 0 bases, and 9 bases lay outside the gene matches. The CDR3 runs to 17 residues. The germline V gene has CDR1 MGHDK and CDR2 SYGVNS. The CDR3 DNA reads TGTGCCAGCAGTGAATATACGGGGACAGGGAGACGAGAGACCCAGTACTTC. Its protein product is CASSEYTGTGRRETQYF. Complete variable domain (other parts from reference TRBV25-1 and TRBJ2-5): EADIYQTPRYLVIGTGKKITLECSQTMGHDKMYWYQQDPGMELHLIHYSYGVNSTEKGDLSSESTVSRIRTEHFPLTLESARPSHTSQYLCASSEYTGTGRRETQYFGPGTRLLVL.

The V gene is TRBV7-9, the J gene TRBJ1-1; D is unclear. The V end lost 7 bases, the J end lost 2 bases, and 8 bases lay between the germline ends. Germline CDR1 SEHNR, CDR2 FQNEAQ (reference sequence). The CDR3 totals 12 residues. CDR3 region: CASTDTNTEAFF. The CDR3, as DNA: TGTGCCAGCACAGACACCAACACTGAAGCTTTCTTT.

Written as DNA, the CDR3 is TGTGCCAGCAGCTTAGGGACAGGGATAGAGTATGGCTACACCTTC. Encoded protein: CASSLGTGIEYGYTF. V gene TRBV7-2 combines with J gene TRBJ1-2; 8 bases are a match to TRBD1. Unmatched junction bases numbered 6, after V lost 1 base and J lost 5 bases. Germline loops: CDR1 SGHTA, CDR2 FQGNSA. This CDR3 region has 15 residues.

The chain couples TRBV5-5 to TRBJ1-3; weak D call: TRBD1 (6 bases). This CDR3 has 14 residues. Per germline, CDR1 SGHKS and CDR2 YYEKEE (reference sequence). V lost 4 bases, J lost 7 bases, and 15 bases lay in between. CDR3 region: CASSGPGTRNTIYF. DNA of the CDR3: TGTGCCAGCAGCGGCCCGGGGACAAGGAACACCATATATTTT.

This clone was observed a single time. This chain links TRBV15 with TRBJ1-5, with a tentative D call TRBD1 (5 bases). Germline V gene lookup returns CDR1 LNHNV and CDR2 YYDKDF (reference sequence). The CDR3 extends over 14 amino acids. V lost 1 base and J 3 bases, leaving 7 bases between the germline ends. The DNA for the CDR3 is TGTGCCACCAGCAGAGCAGGGAACAATCAGCCCCAGCATTTT. Amino acid sequence: CATSRAGNNQPQHF.

The rearrangement links TRBV28 to TRBJ2-7; D call uncertain. The V gene lost 4 bases and the J gene lost 1 base, with 8 bases spanning the gap. CDR3 length equals 13 residues. Germline V gives CDR1 MDHEN, CDR2 SYDVKM. DNA of the CDR3: TGTGCCAGCAGTTCCCCAGGATCCTACGAGCAGTACTTC. It specifies CASSSPGSYEQYF.

This sequence joins TRBV10-3 and TRBJ2-3, with 9 bases that match TRBD1. Trimming at V came to 6 bases and at J to 1 base, leaving 5 bases not matched to a gene. This CDR3 is 15 amino acids long. CDR1 ENHRY and CDR2 SYGVKD come from the germline V gene. In nucleotides, the CDR3 is TGTGCCATCAGCGCGGACAGGGGAGGCACAGATACGCAGTATTTT. Protein sequence: CAISADRGGTDTQYF.

This chain uses TRBV5-1 with TRBJ2-1, with 7 bases identical to TRBD2. Germline assignment: CDR1 SGHRS and CDR2 YFSETQ. The CDR3 runs 11 residues. With V trimmed by 4 bases and J by 9 bases, 1 base remained unmatched. The CDR3 protein is CASSRGGEQFF. The CDR3 DNA sequence: TGCGCCAGCAGCCGCGGGGGTGAGCAGTTCTTC.

The chain recombines TRBV19 with TRBJ1-6; D is possibly TRBD1 (6 bases). The CDR3 has 14 amino acids. Germline-derived CDR1 and CDR2 are LNHDA and SQIVND (reference sequence). Trimming stripped 7 bases from V and 8 bases from J, with 15 bases between. The chain's CDR3 is CASTPTGEHSPLHF. CDR3 in DNA: TGTGCCAGTACCCCGACAGGAGAACATTCACCCCTCCACTTT.

This chain joins TRBV5-5 and TRBJ1-2; 7 bases are shared with TRBD1. The CDR3 loop spans 18 amino acids. V was pared by 4 bases and J by 5 bases, with 20 bases of the junction left unmatched. Germline V gene lookup returns CDR1 SGHKS and CDR2 YYEKEE (reference sequence). The CDR3 region is CASSPGWQGEFYRYGYTF. CDR3 DNA: TGTGCCAGCAGCCCCGGCTGGCAGGGGGAGTTCTATAGGTATGGCTACACCTTC. The whole variable domain, remainder taken from reference TRBV5-5 and TRBJ1-2, is DAGVTQSPTHLIKTRGQQVTLRCSPISGHKSVSWYQQVLGQGPQFIFQYYEKEERGRGNFPDRFSARQFPNYSSELNVNALLLGDSALYLCASSPGWQGEFYRYGYTFGSGTRLTVV.

The DNA for the CDR3 is TGTGCCAGCAATCCTGACAGGGCCCCGAACACCGGGGAGCTGTTTTTT. As protein: CASNPDRAPNTGELFF. V usage is TRBV4-2 and J usage is TRBJ2-2; 7 bases align to TRBD1. Germline assignment: CDR1 LGHNA and CDR2 YNFKEQ. CDR3 length: 16 residues. V shed 7 bases, J shed 0 bases, and the junction held 8 bases outside the gene matches.

The chain links TRBV5-1 to TRBJ1-1; D possibly corresponds to TRBD1 (6 bases). Per germline, CDR1 SGHRS and CDR2 YFSETQ. The CDR3 has 13 residues. With 6 bases removed from V and 2 bases from J, the gap between germline ends came to 11 bases. The DNA of the CDR3 is TGCGCCAGCAACATGGACAGTAACACTGAAGCTTTCTTT. This codes for CASNMDSNTEAFF.

The chain combines TRBV5-5 with TRBJ2-7; 11 bases are a match to TRBD1. J gave up 6 bases and V 5 bases, and 4 bases lay outside the gene matches. This CDR3 contains 13 residues. Germline CDR1 SGHKS, CDR2 YYEKEE (reference sequence). CDR3 in DNA: TGTGCCAGCAGGGACAGGGGGCTTGGCGAGCAGTACTTC. Translation: CASRDRGLGEQYF.

The chain uses TRBV11-3 and TRBJ2-3; D is unresolved. Germline CDR1 SGHNT, CDR2 YENEEA. This CDR3 is built from 12 residues. With 5 bases removed from V and 3 bases from J, the gap between germline ends came to 6 bases. The CDR3 here is CASSTRTDTQYF. The CDR3, as DNA: TGTGCCAGCAGCACGAGGACAGATACGCAGTATTTT.

This clone occurred once. The V and J genes are TRBV9 and TRBJ2-7; TRBD1 matches 7 bases. V lost 2 bases to trimming and J lost 7 bases; unmatched junction nucleotides: 6. Germline-derived CDR1 and CDR2 are SGDLS and YYNGEE. This CDR3 spans 13 amino acids. CDR3 coding DNA: TGTGCCAGCAGCGTGGGGACAGTTCGAGAGCAGTACTTC. Its translation is CASSVGTVREQYF. The whole variable domain, remainder taken from reference TRBV9 and TRBJ2-7, is DSGVTQTPKHLITATGQRVTLRCSPRSGDLSVYWYQQSLDQGLQFLIQYYNGEERAKGNILERFSAQQFPDLHSELNLSSLELGDSALYFCASSVGTVREQYFGPGTRLTVT.

This chain connects TRBV29-1 to TRBJ2-3; D not certain. Per germline, CDR1 SQVTM and CDR2 ANQGSEA. The V and J ends lost 3 bases and 4 bases respectively, with 11 bases between them. The CDR3 contains 13 residues. CDR3 in amino acids: CSVERVSADTQYF. In DNA, the CDR3 is TGCAGCGTTGAGAGAGTAAGCGCAGATACGCAGTATTTT.

This chain joins TRBV29-1 and TRBJ2-7; 12 bases are a match to TRBD1. J lost 5 bases, V lost 6 bases, and 11 bases had no gene match. The CDR3 has 15 residues. Per the germline V gene, CDR1 is SQVTM and CDR2 is ANQGSEA. The CDR3 nucleotides read TGCAGCGTCGCTCAACCGGGACAGGGGGCGAACGAGCAGTACTTC. Encoded protein: CSVAQPGQGANEQYF.